These 19 T cell receptor beta chains were sequenced from one sample in a study of spatial heterogeneity in lung cancer. The sample's time point: sample taken at primary tumor resection. In each case, whole RNA from tumor, nontumor lung or frozen PBMC was sequenced unsorted. TCRdb called the 5' RACE reads again in MiXCR, with one record for every CDR3 protein. The table lists more than 2,000 distinct CDR3 sequences, around 4.8% of them singletons. Sequences were derived from normal lung tissue next to the tumor, sampled at surgery. The receptor source for this set is a female donor with early-stage non-small cell lung cancer.

This clonotype was detected many times. This beta chain lies outside the target of a library built for alpha chains; its clone size means little. The rearrangement joins TRBV10-3 to TRBJ1-1, with D tentatively TRBD1 (5 bases). Deletions cut 10 bases from V and 0 bases from J, with 21 bases between. This CDR3 contains 16 residues. The germline V gene has CDR1 ENHRY and CDR2 SYGVKD. This chain's CDR3 is CASARDGEGMNTEAFF. The DNA of the CDR3 is TGTGCCAGTGCAAGGGACGGGGAGGGAATGAACACTGAAGCTTTCTTT.

Judged by abundance, this clonotype is medium-sized. For a library built for alpha chains, this beta chain is a stray read; little rests on its size. J is TRBJ2-3 and V is TRBV7-2; TRBD2 agrees at 8 bases. CDR3 length: 15 amino acids. J lost 2 bases, V lost 1 base, and 2 bases had no gene match. Germline V CDR1 and CDR2: SGHTA, FQGNSA. Written as DNA, the CDR3 is TGTGCCAGCAGCTTAGTTAGCGGGGTCACAGATACGCAGTATTTT. It is translated as CASSLVSGVTDTQYF.

This clonotype is medium-sized by share. In a library made to pick up alpha chains, this beta chain is a stray read with a size that means little. The CDR3 loop reads CSARASSAGRNNEQFF. The CDR3 coding sequence is TGCAGTGCTAGAGCCTCCTCGGCGGGGCGCAACAATGAGCAGTTCTTC. This chain connects TRBV20-1 to TRBJ2-1; a weak D match, TRBD2 (6 bases). V was clipped by 1 base and J by 5 bases, with 18 bases between them. The CDR3 is 16 amino acids. CDR1 DFQATT and CDR2 SNEGSKA come from the germline V gene (reference sequence).

By share, this clonotype counts as medium-sized. The library was built for alpha chains, so this beta chain is an off-target read and its size means little. This sequence joins TRBV6-1 and TRBJ2-7; D is uncertain. Germline V lookup: CDR1 MNHNS, CDR2 SASEGT. The V and J ends lost 3 bases and 4 bases respectively, with 19 bases between them. The CDR3 contains 16 residues. CDR3 DNA: TGTGCCAGCAGTGACTGGGCCTCGGCAGTAGCTTACGAGCAGTACGTC. It codes for CASSDWASAVAYEQYV.

This clonotype is classed as medium-sized. This beta chain came through as a stray read in a library set up for alpha chains, and its size says little. This chain connects TRBV9 to TRBJ2-3; TRBD1 aligns across 7 bases. Germline V CDR1 and CDR2: SGDLS, YYNGEE. J gave up 0 bases and V 0 bases, and 7 bases lay outside the gene matches. There are 17 residues in the CDR3. CDR3 in DNA: TGTGCCAGCAGCGTAGACCCCTCCAGGGGGAGCACAGATACGCAGTATTTT. This codes for CASSVDPSRGSTDTQYF. The whole variable domain, remainder taken from reference TRBV9 and TRBJ2-3, is DSGVTQTPKHLITATGQRVTLRCSPRSGDLSVYWYQQSLDQGLQFLIQYYNGEERAKGNILERFSAQQFPDLHSELNLSSLELGDSALYFCASSVDPSRGSTDTQYFGPGTRLTVL.

Ten or more counts support this clonotype. Little can be read into the size of this beta chain, an off-target read in a library designed for alpha chains. The gene calls are TRBV5-6 and TRBJ2-3, with 12 bases aligning to TRBD2. V was pared by 3 bases and J by 3 bases, with 5 bases of the junction left unmatched. Germline V gene lookup returns CDR1 SGHDT and CDR2 YYEEEE. The CDR3 sequence is 16 residues long. The CDR3 bases are TGTGCCAGCAGCTCGTTGACTAGCGGGGGAACAGATACGCAGTATTTT. This codes for CASSSLTSGGTDTQYF. The whole variable domain, remainder taken from reference TRBV5-6 and TRBJ2-3, is DAGVTQSPTHLIKTRGQQVTLRCSPKSGHDTVSWYQQALGQGPQFIFQYYEEEERQRGNFPDRFSGHQFPNYSSELNVNALLLGDSALYLCASSSLTSGGTDTQYFGPGTRLTVL.

As concerns this clonotype: Since the library was made to target alpha chains, this beta chain is a stray read and its abundance is not meaningful. V and J are TRBV6-1 and TRBJ1-3; D is ambiguous. Germline-derived CDR1 and CDR2 are MNHNS and SASEGT. The V gene lost 4 bases and the J gene lost 1 base, with 2 bases spanning the gap. CDR3 length: 12 amino acids. The CDR3 is CASSASGNTIYF. CDR3 DNA: TGTGCCAGCAGTGCATCTGGAAACACCATATATTTT.

This clonotype is medium-sized (0.01 to 0.1%) in the sample. In a library made to pick up alpha chains, this beta chain is a stray read with a size that means little. The chain couples TRBV5-5 to TRBJ1-1, with a possible D match to TRBD1 (6 bases). Between the trimmed V and J ends, which lost 6 bases and 1 base, there was a span of 16 bases. CDR1 is SGHKS and CDR2 is YYEKEE in the germline V gene (reference sequence). CDR3 length: 15 amino acids. CDR3 DNA: TGTGCCAGCAAGGCATCAGGCAGGGGGAACACTGAAGCTTTCTTT. It is translated as CASKASGRGNTEAFF.

This clonotype was counted at least ten times. A library made for alpha chains picked up this beta chain off target, so its size means little. This chain joins TRBV5-6 and TRBJ2-2; D is tentatively TRBD1 or TRBD2 (5 bases each). CDR1 SGHDT and CDR2 YYEEEE come from the germline V gene. This CDR3 region has 14 residues. Trimming removed 4 bases at V and 6 bases at J, with 13 bases between. As DNA, the CDR3 is TGTGCCAGCAGCCTTTGGGACCTTCCCGGGGAGCTGTTTTTT. Protein product: CASSLWDLPGELFF.

Judged by abundance, this clonotype is medium-sized. With the library built for alpha chains, this beta chain is off target and its frequency is not meaningful. This chain joins TRBV9 and TRBJ2-5; the match to TRBD2 covers 7 bases. This CDR3 comprises 14 residues. CDR1 SGDLS and CDR2 YYNGEE come from the germline V gene. The V gene end was trimmed by 2 bases and the J gene end by 1 base; junction bases not matched to a gene: 2. CDR3 loop: CASSVGTTQETQYF. The CDR3 nucleotides read TGTGCCAGCAGCGTGGGGACTACCCAAGAGACCCAGTACTTC.

Judged by abundance, this clonotype is large. Since it is a stray read in a library aimed at alpha chains, this beta chain has a size that is not meaningful. This chain links TRBV20-1 with TRBJ1-6; tentative D call: TRBD1 (6 bases). Germline loops: CDR1 DFQATT, CDR2 SNEGSKA (reference sequence). V shed 3 bases and J shed 9 bases, with 15 bases lying between them. This CDR3 contains 14 residues. CDR3 amino acids: CSASKPGASSPLHF. In nucleotides, the CDR3 is TGCAGTGCTAGTAAGCCAGGGGCGAGTTCACCCCTCCACTTT.

This clonotype was counted at least ten times. This beta chain lies outside the target of a library built for alpha chains; its clone size means little. The chain couples TRBV7-8 to TRBJ2-7; D is possibly TRBD1 (6 bases). The CDR3 loop spans 15 amino acids. The germline gives CDR1 SGHVS, CDR2 FQNEAQ. V lost 1 base and J lost 7, with 17 bases in between. The CDR3 region is CASSLEATGLEEQYF. The DNA of the CDR3 is TGTGCCAGCAGCTTAGAGGCTACAGGGTTAGAAGAGCAGTACTTC.

This clonotype has at least ten counts. The library was designed around alpha chains, so this beta chain is a stray read whose abundance carries little weight. V usage is TRBV6-1 and J usage is TRBJ2-4; D might be TRBD1 (6 bases). Germline-derived CDR1 and CDR2 are MNHNS and SASEGT. Between the trimmed V and J ends, which lost 7 bases and 0 bases, there was a span of 16 bases. This CDR3 comprises 16 residues. The CDR3 region has the DNA TGTGCCAGCAACGACGGACAGACAATAGCCAAAAACATTCAGTACTTC. Amino acids: CASNDGQTIAKNIQYF.

This clonotype was seen ten or more times. This beta chain was picked up by a library intended for alpha chains and is off target, so its count carries little meaning. The rearrangement links TRBV7-3 to TRBJ2-5; D remains unclear. The germline gives CDR1 SGHTA, CDR2 FQGTGA. This CDR3 has 14 residues. V lost 2 bases and J 2 bases, leaving 9 bases between the germline ends. CDR3 in amino acids: CASSLSGPQETQYF. Written as DNA, the CDR3 is TGTGCCAGCAGCTTATCAGGACCACAAGAGACCCAGTACTTC.

This clonotype is labeled large. This beta chain turned up in a library designed for alpha chains; as an off-target read, its abundance says little. J is TRBJ2-3 and V is TRBV4-2, with 8 bases lining up with TRBD1. V shed 3 bases, J shed 0 bases, and the junction held 17 bases outside the gene matches. The CDR3 is made up of 20 amino acids. The germline V gene has CDR1 LGHNA and CDR2 YNFKEQ. The chain's CDR3 is CASSQGAGGAAISSTDTQYF. The CDR3 coding sequence is TGTGCCAGCAGCCAGGGGGCAGGGGGCGCGGCCATCTCAAGCACAGATACGCAGTATTTT.

In this sample, this clonotype is medium-sized. This beta chain was picked up by a library intended for alpha chains and is off target, so its count carries little meaning. V is TRBV12-3 or TRBV12-4 and J is TRBJ1-3; a possible D gene is TRBD1 (5 bases). The V end lost 5 bases, the J end lost 0 bases, and 11 bases lay between the germline ends. The CDR3 extends over 15 amino acids. In nucleotides, the CDR3 is TGTGCCAGCAGTCTACAGGACCTCTCTGGAAACACCATATATTTT. It yields the protein CASSLQDLSGNTIYF.

This clonotype was counted at least ten times. Within a library made for alpha chains, this beta chain is off target, and its count is uninformative. The genes are TRBV5-1 and TRBJ2-5, with D perhaps TRBD1 or TRBD2 (7 bases each). There are 16 residues in the CDR3. Germline V CDR1 and CDR2: SGHRS, YFSETQ. Trimming pared 4 bases from V and 4 bases from J, leaving 20 bases between. CDR3 bases: TGCGCCAGCAGCACGACTCGACAGGGAGGGCGAGAGACCCAGTACTTC. It translates to CASSTTRQGGRETQYF.

By sample fraction, this clonotype is medium-sized. The library was prepared for alpha chains; this beta chain is a stray read, so its frequency means little. The rearrangement joins TRBV10-2 to TRBJ2-2; 10 bases are a match to TRBD2. CDR3 length: 15 amino acids. V trimming: 8 bases; J trimming: 1 base; junction bases outside the gene matches: 4. Germline-derived CDR1 and CDR2 are WSHSY and SAAADI. This CDR3 reads CASGLAGENTGELFF. The CDR3 DNA sequence: TGCGCCAGCGGGCTAGCGGGAGAGAACACCGGGGAGCTGTTTTTT.

This clonotype was detected many times. Since the library was made to target alpha chains, this beta chain is a stray read and its abundance is not meaningful. V usage is TRBV4-2 and J usage is TRBJ1-5; D call uncertain. V lost 1 base, J lost 0 bases, and 4 bases lay in between. This CDR3 has 14 amino acids. Germline CDR1 LGHNA, CDR2 YNFKEQ. The DNA of the CDR3 is TGTGCCAGCAGCCAAGGGGTTAGCAATCAGCCCCAGCATTTT. Residues: CASSQGVSNQPQHF.